Listed here is a single T cell receptor beta chain. This sample was included in a study of blood T cell repertoires in COVID-19. Looking at the study overall: Material from acute and convalescent COVID-19 was sourced from the United States, Italy and Spain. The cDNA or gDNA used as material had been derived from T cells, B-cell-depleted T cells, or PBMCs.

Sequenced by immunoSEQ multiplex PCR; TCRdb stores in-frame clones only, minus some. The sample consists of around 190,000 clones, about 91% of them appearing once. Living in 25 or so US areas, the participants were between 18 and 89 years of age. The CDR3 contains 15 residues. The chain is built from TRBV21-1 and TRBJ1-5; TRBD1 reflects the table's D call only, with no check against the DNA. TRBV21-1 is classified as a pseudogene. The specimen was PBMCs or T cells enriched from blood (not recorded which). The receptor was isolated from a man aged 18 to 29 with acute COVID-19. Written as DNA, the CDR3 is TGTGCCAGCAGCAAAGAGGAAACAGGTGATCAGCCCCAGCATTTT. This gives the protein CASSKEETGDQPQHF.